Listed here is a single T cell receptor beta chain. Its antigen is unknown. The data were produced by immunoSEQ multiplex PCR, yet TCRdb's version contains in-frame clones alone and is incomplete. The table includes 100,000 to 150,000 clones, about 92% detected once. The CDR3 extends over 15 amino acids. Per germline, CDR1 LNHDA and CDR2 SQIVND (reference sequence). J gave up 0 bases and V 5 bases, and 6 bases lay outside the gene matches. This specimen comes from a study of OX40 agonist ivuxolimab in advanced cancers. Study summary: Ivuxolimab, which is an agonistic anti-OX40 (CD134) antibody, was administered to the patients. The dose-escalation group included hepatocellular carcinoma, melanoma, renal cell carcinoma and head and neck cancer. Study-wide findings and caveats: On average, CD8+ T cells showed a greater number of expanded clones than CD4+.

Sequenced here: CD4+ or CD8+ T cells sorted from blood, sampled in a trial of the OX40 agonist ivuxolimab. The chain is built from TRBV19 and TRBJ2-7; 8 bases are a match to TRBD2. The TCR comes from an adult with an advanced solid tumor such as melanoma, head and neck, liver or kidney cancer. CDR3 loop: CASSHKREPSYEQYF. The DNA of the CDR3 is TGTGCCAGTAGTCATAAGCGGGAGCCCTCCTACGAGCAGTACTTC.